A single sample is the source of the 25 T cell receptor beta chains below, sequenced in a study of control samples from healthy donors and cancer patients. Measured with immunoSEQ multiplex PCR; TCRdb has only the in-frame clones, and not every one. The sample has about 230,000 clones, over 75% seen once. The sequencing input was PBMCs. Every receptor here comes from a woman aged 55-70 years with lung cancer.

About this clone itself: Distinct nucleotide sequences in the sample also encode this CDR3. The J gene is TRBJ1-1, the V gene TRBV5-4; possibly TRBD1 for D (5 bases). Germline V gene data show CDR1 as SGHNT and CDR2 as YYREEE (reference sequence). Trimming took 0 bases from V and 1 from J, leaving 7 bases between them. The CDR3 loop spans 14 amino acids. CDR3 DNA: TGTGCCAGCAGCTTGGACAGGTCGAACACTGAAGCTTTCTTT. It encodes CASSLDRSNTEAFF. Supplemented by reference TRBV5-4 and TRBJ1-1, the full variable domain reads ETGVTQSPTHLIKTRGQQVTLRCSSQSGHNTVSWYQQALGQGPQFIFQYYREEENGRGNFPPRFSGLQFPNYSSELNVNALELDDSALYLCASSLDRSNTEAFFGQGTRLTVV.

This clone was recorded once. This chain uses TRBV9 with TRBJ1-2; 7 bases are shared with TRBD1. V shed 3 bases and J 4 bases; nucleotides not matched to a gene: 12. Germline CDR1 is SGDLS and CDR2 is YYNGEE. CDR3 length: 16 amino acids. CDR3 sequence reads: CASSGQGVASGYGYTF. The DNA of the CDR3 is TGTGCCAGCAGCGGGCAGGGGGTGGCAAGTGGCTATGGCTACACCTTC.

V is TRBV19 and J is TRBJ2-6, with D maybe TRBD1 (6 bases). Germline assignment: CDR1 LNHDA and CDR2 SQIVND (reference sequence). The CDR3 contains 14 residues. The CDR3 bases are TGTGCAGCTGCTGGGACATCTGGGGCCAACGTCCTGACTTTC. Translated, it gives CAAAGTSGANVLTF.

The chain is built from TRBV6-5 and TRBJ1-5; D gene unclear. The germline V and J ends were trimmed by 10 bases and 2 bases, with 12 bases remaining between them. The CDR3 loop spans 13 amino acids. Germline loops: CDR1 MNHEY, CDR2 SVGAGI. CDR3: CATRLRRNQPQHF. The CDR3 DNA is TGTGCCACCCGACTGCGGCGCAATCAGCCCCAGCATTTT.

This clone was counted only a few times. V gene TRBV12-5 combines with J gene TRBJ1-1, with D hard to call. This CDR3 region has 15 residues. The germline V gene encodes CDR1 LGHNT and CDR2 FRNRAP. With 1 base removed from V and 0 bases from J, the gap between germline ends came to 9 bases. CDR3 residues: CASGLDAALNTEAFF. CDR3 DNA sequence: TGTGCTAGTGGTTTGGATGCGGCACTGAACACTGAAGCTTTCTTT.

The CDR3 DNA reads TGTGCCATCACCCCGGCAAGCGGGGCGAACACCGGGGAGCTGTTTTTT. This gives the protein CAITPASGANTGELFF. J is TRBJ2-2 and V is TRBV10-3, with TRBD2 identical over 7 bases. This CDR3 is 16 amino acids long. Germline CDR1 and CDR2: ENHRY and SYGVKD. J was trimmed by 0 bases and V by 7 bases; bases with no gene match: 8.

The genes are TRBV19 and TRBJ1-1, with a tentative D call TRBD1 (6 bases). This CDR3 comprises 15 residues. V gave up 5 bases and J gave up 0 bases, with 13 bases separating them. Looked up from germline, CDR1 is LNHDA and CDR2 is SQIVND (reference sequence). CDR3 nucleotide sequence: TGTGCCAGTAGTGAACGACAGGATTTGAACACTGAAGCTTTCTTT. Encoded protein: CASSERQDLNTEAFF.

The rearrangement uses TRBV30 and TRBJ2-7; TRBD2 might be the D (5 bases). Germline V CDR1 and CDR2: GTSNPN, SVGIG (reference sequence). The CDR3 loop spans 14 amino acids. Trimming took 5 bases from V and 4 from J, leaving 18 bases between them. The DNA for the CDR3 is TGTGCCTGGTCAGACCGGGGTACAAAATACGAGCAGTACTTC. It is translated as CAWSDRGTKYEQYF.

The chain uses TRBV5-1 and TRBJ1-1; D gene ambiguous. The CDR3 runs 14 residues. V lost 4 bases to trimming and J lost 2 bases, with 12 bases between them. Germline V gene data show CDR1 as SGHRS and CDR2 as YFSETQ. CDR3 loop: CASSRTERNTEAFF. The CDR3 DNA sequence: TGCGCCAGCAGCCGGACCGAGAGAAACACTGAAGCTTTCTTT.

V gene TRBV9 combines with J gene TRBJ1-1, with TRBD1 identical over 8 bases. The CDR3 runs 14 residues. CDR1 and CDR2 (germline): SGDLS, YYNGEE. The V gene end was trimmed by 6 bases and the J gene end by 2 bases; junction bases not matched to a gene: 6. The CDR3 DNA reads TGTGCCAGCACCCAAACAGGGGGTAACACTGAAGCTTTCTTT. Translation gives CASTQTGGNTEAFF.

This clone showed up just a few times. J is TRBJ1-2 and V is TRBV5-1; 8 bases line up with TRBD1. This CDR3 is built from 15 residues. Losses at the gene ends were 4 bases for V and 7 bases for J; bases not matched to a gene: 12. Germline CDR1 is SGHRS and CDR2 is YFSETQ. The CDR3 nucleotides are TGCGCCAGCAGCCTCGGGACAGGACCTTTCGGTGGCTACACCTTC. This sequence encodes CASSLGTGPFGGYTF.

This clone showed up just a few times. Germline and junction disagree at one end, which may indicate a read error. The J gene is TRBJ2-7, the V gene TRBV19; a weak D match, TRBD1 (5 bases). Germline loops: CDR1 LNHDA, CDR2 SQIVND (reference sequence). The CDR3 is 15 residues long. CDR3 loop: CASSVDSQVSYEQYF. The CDR3 bases are TGTGCCAGTAGTGTAGACAGCCAAGTCTCCTACGAGCAGTACTTC.

The chain joins TRBV18 to TRBJ2-1; 9 bases fit TRBD2. V gave up 5 bases and J gave up 0 bases; unmatched junction bases: 5. Germline V CDR1 and CDR2: KGHSH, LQKENI. The CDR3 length is 16 residues. CDR3 nucleotide sequence: TGTGCCAGCTCAGGACAGACTAGCGGCTCCTACAATGAGCAGTTCTTC. The encoded protein is CASSGQTSGSYNEQFF.

The chain couples TRBV11-3 to TRBJ1-1; tentative D call: TRBD1 (6 bases). Germline CDR1 SGHNT, CDR2 YENEEA. This CDR3 region has 13 residues. Trimming pared 5 bases from V and 2 bases from J, leaving 9 bases between. CDR3 in amino acids: CASSLQGNTEAFF. DNA of the CDR3: TGTGCCAGCAGCCTACAGGGAAACACTGAAGCTTTCTTT.

V usage is TRBV20-1 and J usage is TRBJ1-2; TRBD1 might be the D (5 bases). Trimming removed 6 bases from V and 4 bases from J, with 15 bases in between. Per germline, CDR1 DFQATT and CDR2 SNEGSKA (reference sequence). The CDR3 sequence is 13 residues long. CDR3 region: CSASVLGTYGYTF. The CDR3 region has the DNA TGCAGTGCGAGTGTATTGGGGACCTATGGCTACACCTTC.

This chain connects TRBV4-2 to TRBJ2-6, with TRBD1 as a possible D gene (6 bases). The CDR3 loop spans 15 amino acids. V gave up 5 bases and J gave up 4 bases, with 12 bases separating them. The germline CDR1 and CDR2 sequences are LGHNA and YNFKEQ. For the CDR3, the DNA is TGTGCCAGCAGCGCCCAGGGGTCCGGGGCCAACGTCCTGACTTTC. This encodes CASSAQGSGANVLTF.

The J gene is TRBJ1-1, the V gene TRBV5-4; D is undetermined. V lost 0 bases to trimming and J lost 0 bases, with 9 bases between them. The germline gives CDR1 SGHNT, CDR2 YYREEE (reference sequence). This CDR3 contains 15 residues. CDR3 nucleotides: TGTGCCAGCAGCTTGGCTCCGGGCATGAACACTGAAGCTTTCTTT. Protein product: CASSLAPGMNTEAFF. The full variable domain, completed using reference TRBV5-4 and TRBJ1-1, is ETGVTQSPTHLIKTRGQQVTLRCSSQSGHNTVSWYQQALGQGPQFIFQYYREEENGRGNFPPRFSGLQFPNYSSELNVNALELDDSALYLCASSLAPGMNTEAFFGQGTRLTVV.

The chain uses TRBV29-1 and TRBJ2-1, with TRBD2 matching 11 bases. The CDR3 length is 15 residues. V trimming: 1 base; J trimming: 1 base; junction bases outside the gene matches: 0. Germline V CDR1 and CDR2: SQVTM, ANQGSEA. The DNA of the CDR3 is TGCAGCGTTGAAGGACTAGCGGGATCCTACAATGAGCAGTTCTTC. Amino acids: CSVEGLAGSYNEQFF.

This clone was recorded once. The chain combines TRBV18 with TRBJ2-3; no definite D call. V was clipped by 1 base and J by 0 bases, with 8 bases between them. The CDR3 totals 15 residues. Germline V gene sequence: CDR1 KGHSH, CDR2 LQKENI. The chain's CDR3 is CASSPQIASTDTQYF. As DNA, the CDR3 is TGTGCCAGCTCACCACAGATAGCTAGCACAGATACGCAGTATTTT.

This chain uses TRBV28 with TRBJ1-2; TRBD1 might be the D (5 bases). Germline V gene data show CDR1 as MDHEN and CDR2 as SYDVKM. The length of the CDR3 is 12 residues. The V end lost 4 bases, the J end lost 5 bases, and 8 bases lay between the germline ends. The CDR3: CASSSDRYGYTF. As DNA, the CDR3 is TGTGCCAGCAGTTCTGACAGATATGGCTACACCTTC.

The chain couples TRBV20-1 to TRBJ2-7; D remains ambiguous. Deletions cut 3 bases from V and 7 bases from J, with 10 bases between. The CDR3 runs to 11 residues. Per germline, CDR1 DFQATT and CDR2 SNEGSKA (reference sequence). CDR3 region: CSASGLREQYF. CDR3 bases: TGCAGTGCTAGCGGATTACGTGAGCAGTACTTC.

The chain joins TRBV6-5 to TRBJ1-2; TRBD1 is a possible D gene (5 bases). The CDR3 consists of 13 residues. The V end lost 7 bases, the J end lost 10 bases, and 19 bases lay between the germline ends. Germline-derived CDR1 and CDR2 are MNHEY and SVGAGI. For the CDR3, the DNA is TGTGCCAGCATGGGGAGTCAGGGCCTAGACTACACCTTC. As protein: CASMGSQGLDYTF.

The rearrangement links TRBV18 to TRBJ1-3; TRBD1 aligns across 7 bases. Looked up from germline, CDR1 is KGHSH and CDR2 is LQKENI. This CDR3 is 15 amino acids long. The ends lost 4 bases at V and 2 bases at J; junction bases unmatched: 5. The CDR3 DNA follows: TGTGCCAGCTCACAACAGGGGACTACTGGAAACACCATATATTTT. Translation gives CASSQQGTTGNTIYF. Full variable domain (outside the CDR3, taken from reference TRBV18 and TRBJ1-3): NAGVMQNPRHLVRRRGQEARLRCSPMKGHSHVYWYRQLPEEGLKFMVYLQKENIIDESGMPKERFSAEFPKEGPSILRIQQVVRGDSAAYFCASSQQGTTGNTIYFGEGSWLTVV.

This chain joins TRBV9 and TRBJ1-5, with D possibly being TRBD1 (5 bases). Germline-derived CDR1 and CDR2 are SGDLS and YYNGEE. This CDR3 comprises 15 residues. The V gene lost 3 bases and the J gene lost 12 bases, with 22 bases spanning the gap. CDR3 loop: CASSAKPTDTWDQHF. DNA of the CDR3: TGTGCCAGCAGCGCCAAACCTACGGACACTTGGGACCAGCATTTT.

The chain carries TRBV6-4 and TRBJ1-1, with D perhaps matching TRBD1 (6 bases). The CDR3 runs 13 residues. Trimming stripped 8 bases from V and 0 bases from J, with 10 bases between. Germline-derived CDR1 and CDR2 are MRHNA and SNTAGT. The CDR3 spells CASYRAMNTEAFF. The CDR3 DNA reads TGTGCCAGCTACAGGGCTATGAACACTGAAGCTTTCTTT.